This record covers a single T cell receptor beta chain. Its antigen is as yet unknown. Sample-barcoded 5' priming and a J-beta primer mix drove a second PCR of roughly 6 to 12 cycles. Per-sample output comprised a minimum of 2.5 million paired-end reads containing CDR3. MiXCR was run by TCRdb on the 5' RACE reads, yielding one entry per CDR3 protein. The sample lists hundreds of thousands of distinct CDR3 sequences, roughly 24% occurring once. The junction had 6 bases not matched to a gene; V was cut back by 1 base and J by 4 bases. Germline CDR1 reads SGHRS; CDR2 reads YFSETQ. This CDR3 has 15 residues. The data are from a study of blood T cells in healthy people across ages. Study-wide results and limits: Diversity was higher, and naive CD4+ cells more numerous, in long-lived donors than in aged donors. Measured against age, TCR beta diversity per million T cells decreased in a roughly linear manner.

The donors, healthy Caucasians from Russia, were aged roughly 6 to 90. These data were likewise used in another study, on T cells of mothers and their children.

The clonotype was recovered from a boy aged 5-17 years in good health. The V call is TRBV5-1, the J call TRBJ2-3; 7 positions agree with TRBD2. What was sequenced was blood. CDR3: CASSLWGGLADTQYF. DNA for the CDR3: TGCGCCAGCAGCTTGTGGGGAGGGCTAGCAGATACGCAGTATTTT.